This TCR beta chain is drawn from a study of cytomegalovirus exposure and HLA in healthy donors. The germline CDR1 and CDR2 sequences are SNHLY and FYNNEI. This CDR3 comprises 13 residues. The germline V and J ends were trimmed by 3 bases and 5 bases, with 10 bases remaining between them. The PCR had 60 Vbeta and 13 Jbeta primers. Clones were read by immunoSEQ multiplex PCR, and TCRdb kept only the in-frame ones, dropping some. Of about 160,000 clones in the sample, around four fifths are singletons; the top ten hold about 0.98%. This chain connects TRBV2 to TRBJ2-5; tentative D call: TRBD2 (5 bases). The sequenced material came from PBMCs. The receptor was isolated from a girl aged 2 to 10 in good health and CMV-seropositive. The chain's CDR3 is CASSETIHETQYF. The CDR3 DNA reads TGTGCCAGCAGTGAGACTATCCATGAGACCCAGTACTTC.